Below, 16 T cell receptor beta chains from the same sample are listed, as sequenced in a study of shared clonotypes between healthy human individuals. Measured with immunoSEQ multiplex PCR; TCRdb has only the in-frame clones, and not every one. This table holds a few million clones, just over 90% found once. The sequenced material came from naive CD4+ T cells sorted from blood. Documented subset: CD45RA+ positively selected. The receptors shown here come from a man younger than 35 in good health.

The chain carries TRBV2 and TRBJ2-6; 7 nucleotides line up with TRBD1. The V and J ends lost 5 bases and 2 bases, in that order; junction bases with no gene match: 3. Germline loops: CDR1 SNHLY, CDR2 FYNNEI. The CDR3 has 15 amino acids. CDR3 protein: CASSYRGPGANVLTF. For the CDR3, the DNA is TGTGCCAGCAGTTACAGGGGCCCTGGGGCCAACGTCCTGACTTTC.

As to this clone: Other DNA sequences of this sample code for an identical CDR3. This chain links TRBV10-3 with TRBJ1-2, with TRBD1 as a possible D gene (5 bases). The V gene's germline CDR1 is ENHRY and CDR2 SYGVKD. Deletions cut 7 bases from V and 3 bases from J, with 12 bases between. CDR3 length: 13 amino acids. The CDR3 sequence is CAITPGRDYGYTF. The CDR3 region has the DNA TGTGCCATCACCCCGGGCAGGGACTATGGCTACACCTTC.

The V gene is TRBV6-1, the J gene TRBJ2-7; 7 bases are a match to TRBD1. V shed 2 bases, J shed 3 bases, and the junction held 7 bases outside the gene matches. CDR3 length: 15 amino acids. Germline V gene sequence: CDR1 MNHNS, CDR2 SASEGT. CDR3 in amino acids: CASSEQDRRFYEQYF. In nucleotides, the CDR3 is TGTGCCAGCAGTGAACAGGACAGGAGATTCTACGAGCAGTACTTC.

The CDR3 loop is CASRQDWGYGYTF. In DNA, the CDR3 is TGTGCCAGCCGACAGGATTGGGGTTATGGCTACACCTTC. The genes are TRBV6-5 and TRBJ1-2; possibly TRBD1 for D (6 bases). This CDR3 has 13 amino acids. V lost 8 bases to trimming and J lost 5 bases, with 15 bases between them. Looked up from germline, CDR1 is MNHEY and CDR2 is SVGAGI.

The CDR3 bases are TGTGCCAGCAGCTTAGGGCATGTGGGGACCCAGTACTTC. It yields the protein CASSLGHVGTQYF. The chain employs TRBV7-9 and TRBJ2-5; D is uncertain. There are 13 residues in the CDR3. CDR1 SEHNR and CDR2 FQNEAQ come from the germline V gene (reference sequence). V lost 1 base, J lost 7 bases, and 10 bases lay in between.

CDR3 sequence reads: CASSYAGSNSPLHF. CDR3 bases: TGTGCCAGCAGTTACGCAGGGTCTAATTCACCCCTCCACTTT. The genes are TRBV6-6 and TRBJ1-6; D perhaps matches TRBD1 (5 bases). Germline V gene lookup returns CDR1 MNHNY and CDR2 SVGAGI (reference sequence). The CDR3 extends over 14 amino acids. The V end lost 2 bases, the J end lost 6 bases, and 8 bases lay between the germline ends.

V is TRBV28 and J is TRBJ2-3, with 12 bases lining up with TRBD2. Germline V gene lookup returns CDR1 MDHEN and CDR2 SYDVKM. After removal of 7 bases from V and 7 bases from J, the junction contained 12 bases not matched to a gene. This CDR3 is 16 amino acids long. The CDR3 protein is CASKGTLAGGPNTQYF. The CDR3 nucleotides are TGTGCCAGCAAGGGGACCCTAGCGGGGGGGCCGAATACGCAGTATTTT.

As concerns this clone: The same CDR3 also results from other DNA sequences found in this sample. The chain uses TRBV2 and TRBJ1-2; maybe TRBD1 (6 bases). The germline gives CDR1 SNHLY, CDR2 FYNNEI. The CDR3 consists of 11 residues. Trimming took 8 bases from V and 2 from J, leaving 6 bases between them. The CDR3: CASGQNYGYTF. CDR3 nucleotide sequence: TGTGCCAGCGGACAGAACTATGGCTACACCTTC. The variable domain in full, with the rest retrieved from reference TRBV2 and TRBJ1-2, is EPEVTQTPSHQVTQMGQEVILRCVPISNHLYFYWYRQILGQKVEFLVSFYNNEISEKSEIFDDQFSVERPDGSNFTLKIRSTKLEDSAMYFCASGQNYGYTFGSGTRLTVV.

This chain joins TRBV7-2 and TRBJ1-3, with D tentatively TRBD1 (6 bases). V gave up 1 base and J gave up 4 bases, with 11 bases separating them. CDR1 and CDR2 from the germline V gene are SGHTA and FQGNSA. CDR3 size: 15 residues. CDR3 sequence: CASSLGSGTGNTIYF. CDR3 nucleotide sequence: TGTGCCAGCAGCTTAGGTTCCGGGACAGGAAACACCATATATTTT.

The chain is built from TRBV15 and TRBJ2-1; D uncertain. CDR1 and CDR2 (germline): LNHNV, YYDKDF (reference sequence). V lost 2 bases, J lost 7 bases, and 6 bases lay in between. This CDR3 is 12 amino acids long. CDR3 in DNA: TGTGCCACCAGCAGAAGTTGGAATGAGCAGTTCTTC. It is translated as CATSRSWNEQFF.

V and J are TRBV6-1 and TRBJ1-6; 7 nucleotides align to TRBD1. The CDR3 is made up of 12 amino acids. The ends lost 5 bases at V and 9 bases at J; junction bases unmatched: 1. Germline lookup yields CDR1 MNHNS and CDR2 SASEGT. CDR3 loop: CASSRDSSPLHF. DNA for the CDR3: TGTGCCAGCAGTCGGGACAGTTCACCCCTCCACTTT.

This clone has more than one count but fewer than ten. The V and J genes are TRBV2 and TRBJ1-5, with D maybe TRBD1 (6 bases). CDR3 size: 16 residues. Germline-derived CDR1 and CDR2 are SNHLY and FYNNEI. V lost 4 bases and J 0 bases, leaving 13 bases between the germline ends. For the CDR3, the DNA is TGTGCCAGCAGTGCAGACAGGATTGATAGCAATCAGCCCCAGCATTTT. Its translation is CASSADRIDSNQPQHF.

In its sample, this clone was seen once. The chain recombines TRBV2 with TRBJ2-1; 7 bases align to TRBD1. This CDR3 has 16 amino acids. Germline V gene data show CDR1 as SNHLY and CDR2 as FYNNEI. V shed 5 bases and J 0 bases; nucleotides not matched to a gene: 7. The CDR3 loop is CASSWDRHISYNEQFF. CDR3 coding DNA: TGTGCCAGCAGTTGGGACAGACATATCTCCTACAATGAGCAGTTCTTC.

This chain joins TRBV11-2 and TRBJ1-5; TRBD1 aligns across 9 bases. The CDR3 has 14 residues. Germline V gene lookup returns CDR1 SGHAT and CDR2 FQNNGV. V lost 4 bases and J lost 6; bases outside the gene matches: 4. The CDR3, as DNA: TGTGCCAGCAGCTCGGGACAGGGTGGTCAGCCCCAGCATTTT. This encodes CASSSGQGGQPQHF.

The J gene is TRBJ1-2, the V gene TRBV4-1; 7 bases are shared with TRBD1. This CDR3 is built from 16 residues. The junction had 5 bases not matched to a gene; V was cut back by 1 base and J by 0 bases. In germline, CDR1 is MGHRA, CDR2 YSYEKL. CDR3 sequence: CASSQGFDRANYGYTF. In DNA form, the CDR3 reads TGCGCCAGCAGCCAAGGATTTGACAGGGCTAACTATGGCTACACCTTC.

The V call is TRBV9, the J call TRBJ1-3; D is ambiguous. The ends were cut back, 3 bases at V and 1 base at J, with 11 bases in the middle. Germline V gene sequence: CDR1 SGDLS, CDR2 YYNGEE. The CDR3 totals 15 residues. This CDR3 is CASSAKQSSGNTIYF. Here the CDR3 DNA reads TGTGCCAGCAGCGCTAAACAGTCATCTGGAAACACCATATATTTT.